One sample yielded the 20 T cell receptor beta chains listed below, sequenced in a study of CD8 T cells in Susac syndrome. After extraction with the RNeasy kit, roughly 0.45 to 1 ug of the RNA was reverse transcribed using random hexamers. TCRdb itself ran the immunoSEQ multiplex PCR reads through MiXCR, one entry per CDR3 protein. The sample lists about 120,000 distinct CDR3 sequences, less than 95% seen once, with approximately 0.089% in the top ten. Material: CD4+ T cells from PBMCs. The receptors here all came from a human donor in good health.

This clonotype was recorded only once. The gene calls are TRBV6-1 and TRBJ1-5; no definite D call. Germline CDR1 is MNHNS and CDR2 is SASEGT. The CDR3 loop spans 14 amino acids. V gave up 1 base and J gave up 4 bases, with 8 bases separating them. The CDR3 loop reads CASSEGRWNQPQHF. For the CDR3, the DNA is TGTGCCAGCAGTGAAGGCAGATGGAATCAGCCCCAGCATTTT.

This clonotype appeared a few times. The gene calls are TRBV12-3 or TRBV12-4 and TRBJ2-7; D not resolved. This CDR3 region has 11 residues. Between the trimmed V and J ends, which lost 4 bases and 2 bases, there was a span of 3 bases. CDR3 nucleotides: TGTGCCAGCAGTTCTCCCTACGAGCAGTACTTC. Its protein product is CASSSPYEQYF.

The sample holds one count of this clonotype. The chain uses TRBV14 and TRBJ2-7; D gene ambiguous. The CDR3 consists of 13 residues. Trimming left V 4 bases short and J 4 bases short, with 11 bases between. Per the germline V gene, CDR1 is SGHDN and CDR2 is FVKESK. DNA for the CDR3: TGTGCCAGCAGCCCCCGTTTCTGGTACGAGCAGTACTTC. It specifies CASSPRFWYEQYF. Full variable domain (missing parts from reference TRBV14 and TRBJ2-7): EAGVTQFPSHSVIEKGQTVTLRCDPISGHDNLYWYRRVMGKEIKFLLHFVKESKQDESGMPNNRFLAERTGGTYSTLKVQPAELEDSGVYFCASSPRFWYEQYFGPGTRLTVT.

The rearrangement joins TRBV20-1 to TRBJ1-5, with 7 positions matching TRBD1. V shed 6 bases and J 0 bases; nucleotides not matched to a gene: 5. In germline, CDR1 is DFQATT, CDR2 SNEGSKA (reference sequence). This CDR3 region has 14 residues. CDR3 region: CSATGTDSNQPQHF. In DNA form, the CDR3 reads TGCAGTGCAACCGGGACAGATAGCAATCAGCCCCAGCATTTT.

The chain has TRBV5-1 and TRBJ2-6; no definite D call. This CDR3 comprises 15 residues. The germline gives CDR1 SGHRS, CDR2 YFSETQ. The V end lost 1 base, the J end lost 2 bases, and 7 bases lay between the germline ends. For the CDR3, the DNA is TGCGCCAGCAGCTTGTATCCAGCTGGGGCCAACGTCCTGACTTTC. This translates into CASSLYPAGANVLTF.

The chain uses TRBV29-1 and TRBJ1-1; tentative D call: TRBD1 (5 bases). Germline V gives CDR1 SQVTM, CDR2 ANQGSEA. The CDR3 length is 13 residues. The germline V and J ends were trimmed by 5 bases and 4 bases, with 14 bases remaining between them. The chain's CDR3 is CSVFEGISTEAFF. The CDR3 nucleotides are TGCAGCGTTTTCGAGGGGATAAGCACTGAAGCTTTCTTT.

The chain has TRBV18 and TRBJ2-3; D may be TRBD2 (5 bases). V gave up 1 base and J gave up 4 bases, with 9 bases separating them. The CDR3 is 14 amino acids. Germline V gene data show CDR1 as KGHSH and CDR2 as LQKENI. The CDR3 sequence: CASSPRVEADTQYF. The DNA for the CDR3 is TGTGCCAGCTCACCACGGGTGGAGGCAGATACGCAGTATTTT. Supplemented by reference TRBV18 and TRBJ2-3, the full variable domain reads NAGVMQNPRHLVRRRGQEARLRCSPMKGHSHVYWYRQLPEEGLKFMVYLQKENIIDESGMPKERFSAEFPKEGPSILRIQQVVRGDSAAYFCASSPRVEADTQYFGPGTRLTVL.

This rearrangement joins TRBV11-1 to TRBJ2-4; TRBD1 or TRBD2 may be the D gene (7 bases each). This CDR3 comprises 23 residues. Germline values: CDR1 SGHAT, CDR2 FQDESV (reference sequence). V lost 1 base, J lost 0 bases, and 31 bases lay in between. The CDR3 nucleotides read TGTGCCAGCAGCTTAGTACTTGGACAGGCGAGCGGGGTCCGCCGATTAGCCAAAAACATTCAGTACTTC. Its protein is CASSLVLGQASGVRRLAKNIQYF.

The CDR3 sequence is CASSRLNLDLGNEQFF. The CDR3 region has the DNA TGTGCCAGCAGTCGCCTAAACTTGGACTTAGGGAATGAGCAGTTCTTC. The V and J genes are TRBV27 and TRBJ2-1; a weak D match, TRBD2 (5 bases). Per germline, CDR1 MNHEY and CDR2 SMNVEV (reference sequence). The CDR3 extends over 16 amino acids. Trimming took 5 bases from V and 7 from J, leaving 21 bases between them.

As concerns this clonotype: Germline and junction disagree at one end, which may indicate a read error. The rearrangement uses TRBV12-3 or TRBV12-4 and TRBJ2-2; 7 bases map to TRBD2. The CDR3 is 15 residues long. The CDR3 coding sequence is TGTGCCAGCAGCTTAGCGGGCCGAAACACCGGGGAGCTGTTTTTT. Its protein is CASSLAGRNTGELFF.

The CDR3 is CSARDPGPDTQYF. The DNA of the CDR3 is TGCAGTGCTAGAGATCCCGGTCCAGATACGCAGTATTTT. The genes are TRBV20-1 and TRBJ2-3; D unresolved. Per germline, CDR1 DFQATT and CDR2 SNEGSKA (reference sequence). This CDR3 has 13 residues. V was pared by 0 bases and J by 4 bases, with 8 bases between.

The V call is TRBV2, the J call TRBJ1-1; possible D gene TRBD1, 6 bases. Germline CDR1 and CDR2: SNHLY and FYNNEI. This CDR3 comprises 16 residues. Trimming pared 6 bases from V and 3 bases from J, leaving 20 bases between. The CDR3 DNA follows: TGTGCCAGCAGCCCCTTGGGGGCAATGGGGGACACTGAAGCTTTCTTT. Its translation: CASSPLGAMGDTEAFF. The full variable domain, with the rest looked up from reference TRBV2 and TRBJ1-1, is EPEVTQTPSHQVTQMGQEVILRCVPISNHLYFYWYRQILGQKVEFLVSFYNNEISEKSEIFDDQFSVERPDGSNFTLKIRSTKLEDSAMYFCASSPLGAMGDTEAFFGQGTRLTVV.

The V gene is TRBV10-3, the J gene TRBJ2-7; D is uncertain. The CDR3 totals 14 residues. Deletions cut 3 bases from V and 0 bases from J, with 9 bases between. Germline values: CDR1 ENHRY, CDR2 SYGVKD. CDR3 bases: TGTGCCATCAGTGATACGGTCCTCTCCTACGAGCAGTACTTC. Translation gives CAISDTVLSYEQYF.

The chain couples TRBV3-1 to TRBJ2-5; 7 bases align to TRBD2. This CDR3 has 14 amino acids. The germline V gene has CDR1 LGHDT and CDR2 YNNKEL (reference sequence). Losses at the gene ends were 1 base for V and 7 bases for J; bases not matched to a gene: 6. The CDR3 coding sequence is TGTGCCAGCAGCCAAGTTCGCGGGGGTGGGACCCAGTACTTC. Its translation: CASSQVRGGGTQYF.

The V call is TRBV19, the J call TRBJ1-2, with 8 bases matching TRBD1. Germline CDR1 is LNHDA and CDR2 is SQIVND (reference sequence). With V trimmed by 3 bases and J by 2 bases, 5 bases remained unmatched. The CDR3 has 15 amino acids. CDR3 sequence (DNA): TGTGCCAGTAGTATCCCGGACAGGGCCAACTATGGCTACACCTTC. It specifies CASSIPDRANYGYTF.

This chain connects TRBV5-1 to TRBJ2-5, with D possibly being TRBD2 (6 bases). Deletions cut 4 bases from V and 5 bases from J, with 18 bases between. The CDR3 length is 15 residues. Germline CDR1 is SGHRS and CDR2 is YFSETQ. This chain's CDR3 is CASSDQPGEAETQYF. The DNA of the CDR3 is TGCGCCAGCAGCGACCAACCGGGAGAAGCGGAGACCCAGTACTTC.

The gene calls are TRBV12-3 or TRBV12-4 and TRBJ1-5; weak D call: TRBD1 (5 bases). The CDR3 loop spans 15 amino acids. Trimming cost V 4 bases and J 7 bases, with 17 bases left between them. The CDR3 DNA sequence: TGTGCCAGCAGTTCTCCAGGGTTGGCCAACCAGCCCCAGCATTTT. This codes for CASSSPGLANQPQHF.

The rearrangement uses TRBV6-5 and TRBJ1-1; D call uncertain. The length of the CDR3 is 13 residues. CDR1 is MNHEY, CDR2 SVGAGI, per germline. Trimming removed 6 bases from V and 1 base from J, with 9 bases in between. The CDR3, as DNA: TGTGCCAGCAGATGGGCCGCGAACACTGAAGCTTTCTTT. This gives the protein CASRWAANTEAFF.

The V and J genes are TRBV3-1 and TRBJ2-1, with TRBD2 matching over 8 bases. CDR1 is LGHDT, CDR2 YNNKEL, per germline (reference sequence). The CDR3 is made up of 20 amino acids. The trim removed 1 base at V and 4 bases at J, leaving 18 bases unmatched. The CDR3 DNA sequence: TGTGCCAGCAGCCAAGCGGGGGGCGGAGCGGGAGTAAACGTATACAATGAGCAGTTCTTC. Its translation: CASSQAGGGAGVNVYNEQFF.

This sequence joins TRBV29-1 and TRBJ1-1, with D tentatively TRBD1 (5 bases). The CDR3 extends over 14 amino acids. CDR1 is SQVTM, CDR2 ANQGSEA, per germline. The germline V and J ends were trimmed by 6 bases and 1 base, with 15 bases remaining between them. The CDR3 DNA reads TGCAGCGTGGCACTCGGGACCCAGAACACTGAAGCTTTCTTT. It specifies CSVALGTQNTEAFF.